These T cell receptor beta chains were read from a single sample in a study of blood T cell repertoires in COVID-19. Profiling relied on immunoSEQ multiplex PCR, and the TCRdb table lists in-frame clones only, not all of them. The table shows roughly 260,000 clones, with 85% to 90% occurring only once. Specimen: peripheral blood. Receptor source: a young woman with COVID-19, enrolled during active disease. Both conserved end residues are part of each CDR3. D genes are given only for firm matches. Not every row has a clone size; where given, it reads once, few, many or a size class.

TRBJ2-4	TRBV9	-	-	13	CASSVGLLNIQYF	TGTGCCAGCAGCGTAGGGCTGTTAAACATTCAGTACTTC
TRBJ1-2	TRBV9	-	TRBD1	12	CASSRQGEPYTF	TGTGCCAGCAGCCGACAGGGGGAGCCTTACACCTTC
TRBJ2-7	TRBV19	once	-	14	CASSIGANSYEQYF	TGTGCCAGTAGTATAGGCGCCAACTCCTACGAGCAGTACTTC
TRBJ2-5	TRBV19	-	-	13	CASGSSDQETQYF	TGTGCCAGTGGCTCTAGCGACCAAGAGACCCAGTACTTC
TRBJ2-7	TRBV7-8	-	-	13	CASSFASSYEQYF	TGTGCCAGCAGCTTCGCCAGCTCCTACGAGCAGTACTTC
TRBJ2-1	TRBV7-2	-	TRBD2	13	CASSLGPGGEQFF	TGTGCCAGCAGCTTAGGCCCGGGAGGTGAGCAGTTCTTC
TRBJ1-1	TRBV5-1	-	-	15	CASSPRPAAATEAFF	TGCGCCAGCAGCCCCCGCCCGGCAGCGGCCACTGAAGCTTTCTTT
TRBJ1-1	TRBV12-3/TRBV12-4	-	TRBD1	13	CASSRTGVTEAFF	TGTGCCAGCAGTCGGACAGGGGTGACTGAAGCTTTCTTT
TRBJ2-1	TRBV28	-	TRBD2	16	CASSPLGTRAYNEQFF	TGTGCCAGCAGTCCTTTAGGGACTAGAGCCTACAATGAGCAGTTCTTC
TRBJ1-5	TRBV10-1	once	TRBD1	15	CASLRRTGSNQPQHF	TGCGCCAGCCTAAGACGGACAGGGAGCAATCAGCCCCAGCATTTT
TRBJ1-6	TRBV5-4	once	-	14	CASSFKGFSSPLHF	TGTGCCAGCAGCTTTAAGGGGTTTAGTTCACCCCTCCACTTT
TRBJ2-7	TRBV7-7	-	-	13	CASSLGAGYEQYF	TGTGCTAGCAGCTTAGGCGCGGGCTACGAGCAGTACTTC
TRBJ1-2	TRBV10-3	-	-	18	CAISESPGKGNGNYGYTF	TGTGCCATCAGTGAGTCGCCCGGAAAGGGGAACGGGAACTATGGCTACACCTTC
TRBJ1-4	TRBV5-1	-	TRBD1	14	CASSQGQGNEKLFF	TGCGCCAGCAGCCAGGGACAGGGGAATGAAAAACTGTTTTTT
TRBJ1-1	TRBV29-1	-	-	12	CSARGVRTEAFF	TGCAGCGCTCGGGGGGTTCGCACTGAAGCTTTCTTT
TRBJ2-3	TRBV7-3	-	TRBD2	13	CASSTRLADTQYF	TGTGCCAGCAGCACCCGACTAGCGGATACGCAGTATTTT
TRBJ2-5	TRBV11-2	-	-	13	CASSSISVGTQYF	TGTGCCAGCAGCTCTATATCGGTTGGGACCCAGTACTTC
TRBJ1-5	TRBV18	-	TRBD1	14	CASSVTGTDQPQHF	TGTGCCAGCTCGGTGACAGGGACAGATCAGCCCCAGCATTTT
TRBJ2-7	TRBV6-5	-	TRBD1	13	CASRTGVGYEQYF	TGTGCCAGCCGGACAGGGGTTGGCTACGAGCAGTACTTC
TRBJ2-2	TRBV10-3	-	-	14	CAISQTGDTGELFF	TGTGCCATCAGTCAGACAGGAGACACCGGGGAGCTGTTTTTT
TRBJ2-7	TRBV10-3	-	-	13	CAIQAESSYEQYF	TGTGCCATTCAGGCAGAGAGCTCCTACGAGCAGTACTTC
TRBJ2-3	TRBV12-5	-	-	13	CASGLGRADTQYF	TGTGCTAGTGGTTTGGGGAGGGCAGATACGCAGTATTTT
TRBJ2-7	TRBV27	-	TRBD2	17	CASRGAGGAAPSYEQYF	TGTGCCAGCAGGGGAGCGGGAGGGGCCGCCCCCTCCTACGAGCAGTACTTC
TRBJ2-3	TRBV6-6	-	TRBD1	16	CASSPGQGAGTDTQYF	TGTGCCAGCAGTCCAGGACAGGGGGCTGGCACAGATACGCAGTATTTT
TRBJ1-4	TRBV5-4	-	TRBD1	16	CASSLHPGQGYEKLFF	TGTGCCAGCAGCTTGCACCCGGGACAGGGTTATGAAAAACTGTTTTTT
TRBJ2-1	TRBV11-2	-	TRBD2	15	CASSSTGVSGRPQFF	TGTGCCAGCAGCTCAACAGGGGTTAGCGGGAGGCCGCAGTTCTTC
TRBJ2-1	TRBV24-1	-	-	13	CATSELVFDEQFF	TGTGCCACCAGTGAACTAGTCTTCGATGAGCAGTTCTTC
TRBJ2-3	TRBV6-2/TRBV6-3	-	TRBD2	14	CASSRGGWVDTQYF	TGTGCCAGCAGCCGCGGGGGATGGGTAGATACGCAGTATTTT
TRBJ2-7	TRBV10-3	-	TRBD2	12	CAAGTSGSEQYF	TGTGCCGCCGGGACTAGCGGGAGCGAGCAGTACTTC
TRBJ1-4	TRBV7-9	-	TRBD1	15	CASSPWTGDGEKLFF	TGTGCCAGCAGCCCCTGGACAGGGGACGGCGAAAAACTGTTTTTT
TRBJ1-2	TRBV7-2	-	-	13	CASSLGAVYGYTF	TGTGCCAGCAGCTTAGGGGCAGTCTATGGCTACACCTTC
TRBJ2-7	TRBV4-3	-	TRBD2	15	CASSLGLAGTYEQYF	TGCGCCAGCAGCCTCGGACTAGCGGGAACGTACGAGCAGTACTTC
TRBJ2-7	TRBV18	-	TRBD2	14	CASSPQRESYEQYF	TGTGCCAGCTCACCACAGCGGGAGAGCTACGAGCAGTACTTC
TRBJ2-5	TRBV7-9	-	TRBD2	15	CASSPRGTSQETQYF	TGTGCCAGCAGCCCTCGCGGGACTAGCCAAGAGACCCAGTACTTC
TRBJ2-1	TRBV19	-	TRBD2	17	CASGTSGTGASYNEQFF	TGTGCCAGTGGGACTAGCGGAACCGGGGCCTCCTACAATGAGCAGTTCTTC
TRBJ2-2	TRBV5-8	-	-	14	CASSFTPNTGELFF	TGTGCCAGCAGCTTCACTCCGAACACCGGGGAGCTGTTTTTT
TRBJ2-1	TRBV30	-	TRBD2	16	CAWSKREGLVHNEQFF	TGTGCCTGGAGTAAGCGGGAGGGCCTAGTCCACAATGAGCAGTTCTTC
TRBJ2-7	TRBV6-4	-	TRBD2	13	CASKGRAQNEQYF	TGTGCCAGCAAGGGGAGGGCCCAAAACGAGCAGTACTTC
TRBJ2-7	TRBV4-1	few	-	14	CASSQENGRYEQYF	TGCGCCAGCAGCCAAGAGAATGGGCGCTACGAGCAGTACTTC
TRBJ1-2	TRBV2	-	-	15	CASSVEPTANYGYTF	TGTGCCAGCAGTGTGGAACCGACAGCTAACTATGGCTACACCTTC
TRBJ1-4	TRBV3-1/TRBV3-2	once	TRBD1	14	CASSRGQGNEKLFF	TGTGCCAGCAGCCGGGGACAGGGGAATGAAAAACTGTTTTTT
TRBJ1-1	TRBV28	-	-	12	CASNSGTTEAFF	TGTGCCAGCAATTCCGGGACAACCGAAGCTTTCTTT
TRBJ1-4	TRBV7-2	-	TRBD1	15	CASSLEGAANEKLFF	TGTGCCAGCAGCTTAGAGGGGGCTGCTAATGAAAAACTGTTTTTT
TRBJ2-1	TRBV7-6	-	TRBD2	15	CASSLGTSGINEQFF	TGTGCCAGCAGCTTAGGGACTAGCGGGATAAATGAGCAGTTCTTC
TRBJ2-5	TRBV20-1	-	-	11	CSVPGVQTQYF	TGCAGTGTCCCAGGGGTTCAGACCCAGTACTTC
TRBJ1-1	TRBV4-3	-	-	17	CASSSSSTPGMNTEAFF	TGCGCCAGCAGCTCCTCATCAACCCCAGGGATGAACACTGAAGCTTTCTTT
TRBJ2-7	TRBV5-6	-	-	15	CASSLGPGATYEQYF	TGTGCCAGCAGCTTAGGTCCAGGGGCTACATACGAGCAGTACTTC
TRBJ2-1	TRBV2	-	TRBD2	11	CASELADEQFF	TGTGCCAGCGAACTAGCGGATGAGCAGTTCTTC